These 22 T cell receptor beta chains originate from one sample sequenced in a study of T cell responses to AZD1222 COVID-19 vaccine. TCRdb keeps only in-frame clones here, not all; method: immunoSEQ multiplex PCR. Altogether fewer than 150,000 clones are present, approximately 86% being singletons, with the ten largest covering under 6%. The sequenced sample was peripheral blood, obtained 28 days after the second AZD1222 dose. These receptors all come from an adult who received the AZD1222 COVID-19 vaccine.

The CDR3 DNA reads TGCAGCGTCCATGACCCCTCGCAGCAGTACTTC. This encodes CSVHDPSQQYF. This chain connects TRBV29-1 to TRBJ2-7; D unclear. Deletions cut 6 bases from V and 8 bases from J, with 14 bases between. Germline CDR1 SQVTM, CDR2 ANQGSEA. This CDR3 comprises 11 residues.

CDR3 loop: CASSLGSTGTQYF. CDR3 coding DNA: TGTGCCAGCAGCTTAGGGTCGACGGGGACGCAGTATTTT. The V and J genes are TRBV7-8 and TRBJ2-3, with a tentative D call TRBD2 (5 bases). CDR1 is SGHVS, CDR2 FQNEAQ, per germline. Trimming pared 1 base from V and 9 bases from J, leaving 11 bases between. The CDR3 runs to 13 residues.

In this sample, this clone turned up once. This chain uses TRBV19 with TRBJ2-3; D perhaps matches TRBD2 (6 bases). Germline-derived CDR1 and CDR2 are LNHDA and SQIVND (reference sequence). The CDR3 length is 15 residues. With 5 bases removed from V and 0 bases from J, the gap between germline ends came to 12 bases. CDR3 region: CASSLGEASTDTQYF. The CDR3 DNA reads as TGTGCCAGTAGTTTGGGGGAGGCTAGCACAGATACGCAGTATTTT.

J is TRBJ2-7 and V is TRBV28; 12 nucleotides line up with TRBD1. Germline CDR1 and CDR2: MDHEN and SYDVKM. Trimming cost V 7 bases and J 6 bases; bases outside gene matches: 7. There are 14 residues in the CDR3. CDR3 in amino acids: CASTTGTGGVEQYF. The CDR3, as DNA: TGTGCCAGCACAACCGGGACAGGGGGCGTCGAGCAGTACTTC.

This clone is a singleton in its sample. At one end the junction does not follow the germline gene, possibly because of a read error. In nucleotides, the CDR3 is TGTGCCAGCAATTACCCCCCTGCAGGGCTCGGCTACACCTTC. Translation: CASNYPPAGLGYTF. The chain links TRBV6-2 or TRBV6-3 to TRBJ1-2; possibly TRBD1 for D (5 bases). Germline assignment: CDR1 MNHEY and CDR2 SVGEGT. This CDR3 has 14 amino acids.

The chain couples TRBV3-1 (or the pseudogene TRBV3-2) to TRBJ1-5; D is undetermined. V lost 1 base and J lost 6, with 7 bases in between. Germline assignment: CDR1 LGHDT and CDR2 YNNKEL (reference sequence). The CDR3 is made up of 13 amino acids. CDR3 region: CASSQGFSQPQHF. The CDR3 DNA reads as TGTGCCAGCAGCCAAGGGTTCAGTCAGCCCCAGCATTTT.

This rearrangement joins TRBV19 to TRBJ1-2, with 7 bases that match TRBD1. Germline CDR1 reads LNHDA; CDR2 reads SQIVND (reference sequence). The J segment lost 5 bases and the V segment lost 7 bases, leaving 7 bases of the junction unmatched. The CDR3 length is 13 residues. CDR3 region: CASMGDRAYGYTF. The CDR3 region has the DNA TGTGCCAGTATGGGCGACAGGGCTTATGGCTACACCTTC.

Here the CDR3 reads CASSEEIGDSPLHF. As DNA, the CDR3 is TGTGCCAGCAGTGAAGAGATAGGGGATTCACCCCTCCACTTT. The genes are TRBV6-1 and TRBJ1-6; TRBD1 might be the D (5 bases). Germline V gene lookup returns CDR1 MNHNS and CDR2 SASEGT. The V end was cut by 1 base, the J end by 8 bases, with 9 bases between. This CDR3 is 14 amino acids long.

This clone has only one observation. This sequence joins TRBV12-3 or TRBV12-4 and TRBJ1-5; D is possibly TRBD1 (5 bases). The V end was cut by 5 bases, the J end by 5 bases, with 10 bases between. This CDR3 region has 13 residues. The CDR3: CASSLDTYQPQHF. CDR3 DNA: TGTGCCAGCAGTCTGGACACCTATCAGCCCCAGCATTTT.

This clone was seen only once. The chain couples TRBV12-3 or TRBV12-4 to TRBJ1-5; perhaps TRBD1 as D (6 bases). The CDR3 contains 11 residues. V lost 5 bases, J lost 16 bases, and 15 bases lay in between. The CDR3 coding sequence is TGTGCCAGCAGTGTAGGGGGACTAAGACATTTT. Translating it yields CASSVGGLRHF.

This sequence joins TRBV28 and TRBJ2-7; 7 nucleotides match TRBD2. CDR3 length: 15 residues. Germline V gives CDR1 MDHEN, CDR2 SYDVKM. The J segment lost 5 bases and the V segment lost 5 bases, leaving 12 bases of the junction unmatched. CDR3 loop: CASSLLPRGRDEQYF. The CDR3 region has the DNA TGTGCCAGCAGTCTTCTCCCGCGGGGGAGGGACGAGCAGTACTTC.

Only a few counts were recorded for this clone. V usage is TRBV11-3 and J usage is TRBJ1-2, with 7 positions matching TRBD1. The length of the CDR3 is 15 residues. V trimming: 1 base; J trimming: 1 base; junction bases outside the gene matches: 3. CDR1 and CDR2 from the germline V gene are SGHNT and YENEEA. CDR3 sequence (DNA): TGTGCCAGCAGCTTAGCCCAGGGGGTTAACTATGGCTACACCTTC. Protein: CASSLAQGVNYGYTF.

This chain links TRBV12-5 with TRBJ1-2, with D hard to call. Trimming removed 6 bases from V and 2 bases from J, with 7 bases in between. CDR1 is LGHNT and CDR2 is FRNRAP in the germline V gene. The CDR3 runs to 12 residues. The CDR3 DNA reads as TGTGCTAGTGGGTACCTGAACTATGGCTACACCTTC. This gives the protein CASGYLNYGYTF.

The chain couples TRBV5-1 to TRBJ2-5; maybe TRBD2 (6 bases). Germline V gives CDR1 SGHRS, CDR2 YFSETQ. Trimming took off 1 base at V and 1 base at J, with 14 bases between the two ends. This CDR3 region has 16 residues. The CDR3 region is CASSLTSSRAQETQYF. In DNA, the CDR3 is TGCGCCAGCAGCTTGACTAGCAGCAGGGCCCAAGAGACCCAGTACTTC.

The chain links TRBV29-1 to TRBJ2-1, with a weak D call TRBD2 (6 bases). This CDR3 comprises 13 residues. CDR1 and CDR2 (germline): SQVTM, ANQGSEA. V gave up 6 bases and J gave up 8 bases, with 17 bases separating them. CDR3 amino acids: CSVKAGTFDEQFF. CDR3 DNA: TGCAGCGTCAAAGCGGGTACGTTCGATGAGCAGTTCTTC.

CDR3 coding DNA: TGTGCCAGCAGCTTAGAGGTCAGGGTCCTTCGTCCAGATACGCAGTATTTT. Its protein product is CASSLEVRVLRPDTQYF. The chain is built from TRBV7-2 and TRBJ2-3, with D possibly matching TRBD1 (5 bases). Trimming left V 1 base short and J 4 bases short, with 18 bases between. Germline V gene lookup returns CDR1 SGHTA and CDR2 FQGNSA. The CDR3 has 17 residues.

V usage is TRBV14 and J usage is TRBJ2-4; no firm D call. This CDR3 contains 13 residues. The V gene lost 4 bases and the J gene lost 7 bases, with 11 bases spanning the gap. In germline, CDR1 is SGHDN, CDR2 FVKESK. The CDR3 DNA reads TGTGCCAGCAGCCTCCCGTCGGGTAACATTCAGTACTTC. Amino acids: CASSLPSGNIQYF.

The chain couples TRBV2 to TRBJ2-1; D might be TRBD1 (6 bases). The germline V and J ends were trimmed by 3 bases and 0 bases, with 9 bases remaining between them. The CDR3 contains 15 residues. The V gene's germline CDR1 is SNHLY and CDR2 FYNNEI. The DNA for the CDR3 is TGTGCCAGCAGTGATCAGGGGATCTCCTACAATGAGCAGTTCTTC. It yields the protein CASSDQGISYNEQFF.

The table lists this clone with a few counts. The J gene is TRBJ1-2, the V gene TRBV14; no definite D call. Trimming cost V 1 base and J 4 bases, with 13 bases left between them. CDR3 length equals 15 residues. Germline V lookup: CDR1 SGHDN, CDR2 FVKESK. The CDR3 spells CASSQAHGIGYGYTF. CDR3 nucleotide sequence: TGTGCCAGCAGCCAAGCACACGGGATTGGCTATGGCTACACCTTC. The full variable domain, its missing parts supplied by reference TRBV14 and TRBJ1-2, is EAGVTQFPSHSVIEKGQTVTLRCDPISGHDNLYWYRRVMGKEIKFLLHFVKESKQDESGMPNNRFLAERTGGTYSTLKVQPAELEDSGVYFCASSQAHGIGYGYTFGSGTRLTVV.

The CDR3 sequence: CAWSLGPEKLFF. The CDR3 DNA reads TGTGCCTGGAGTCTCGGGCCCGAAAAACTGTTTTTT. The chain employs TRBV30 and TRBJ1-4; the D is unclear. CDR1 GTSNPN and CDR2 SVGIG come from the germline V gene (reference sequence). The V and J ends lost 2 bases and 8 bases respectively, with 9 bases between them. The CDR3 is 12 amino acids.

The genes are TRBV5-1 and TRBJ2-5, with D perhaps given as TRBD1 or TRBD2 (5 bases each). Trimming left V 0 bases short and J 5 bases short, with 11 bases between. The CDR3 runs to 14 residues. CDR1 and CDR2 from the germline V gene are SGHRS and YFSETQ. CDR3 DNA sequence: TGCGCCAGCAGCTTGGAGGGGACGAGGGAGACCCAGTACTTC. Its protein product is CASSLEGTRETQYF.

CDR3 sequence: CAWTPGQVGDSPLHF. The DNA of the CDR3 is TGTGCCTGGACCCCCGGACAGGTTGGCGATTCACCCCTCCACTTT. This sequence joins TRBV30 and TRBJ1-6, with TRBD1 matching over 7 bases. This CDR3 is 15 amino acids long. Germline CDR1 is GTSNPN and CDR2 is SVGIG (reference sequence). V shed 4 bases and J 8 bases; nucleotides not matched to a gene: 11.